One and the same sample provided the 13 T cell receptor beta chains below, sequenced in a study of cytomegalovirus exposure and HLA in healthy donors. Use of 60 Vbeta and 13 Jbeta primers characterized the PCR. The assay was immunoSEQ multiplex PCR, and TCRdb's table has in-frame clones only and misses some. The data contain about 160,000 clones, 82% of them singletons. Sequencing was performed on PBMCs. The receptors here all came from a girl aged 2-15 years in good health and CMV-seropositive.

This chain connects TRBV27 to TRBJ1-1, with D possibly being TRBD1 (5 bases). The CDR3 has 14 amino acids. From germline, CDR1 is MNHEY and CDR2 SMNVEV (reference sequence). The V gene lost 0 bases and the J gene lost 5 bases, with 10 bases spanning the gap. CDR3 residues: CASSLSYGGTEAFF. The DNA for the CDR3 is TGTGCCAGCAGTTTATCGTACGGGGGGACTGAAGCTTTCTTT.

The gene calls are TRBV21-1 and TRBJ2-2; TRBD2, the D gene given by the table, was not confirmed from the DNA. TRBV21-1 is labeled a pseudogene. The CDR3 contains 18 residues. The CDR3 sequence: CASSKGGRTSGDTGELFF. The CDR3 DNA follows: TGTGCCAGCAGCAAAGGAGGGAGGACTAGCGGGGACACCGGGGAGCTGTTTTTT.

This chain uses TRBV30 with TRBJ2-1, with 16 bases that match TRBD2. Unmatched junction bases numbered 8, after V lost 1 base and J lost 8 bases. CDR3 length: 17 residues. The germline V gene encodes CDR1 GTSNPN and CDR2 SVGIG (reference sequence). The CDR3 region has the DNA TGTGCCTGGAGTGCGGGACTAGCGGGAGGGCCAGGTCATGAGCAGTTCTTC. Translated, it gives CAWSAGLAGGPGHEQFF.

This clone was found once. The genes are TRBV30 and TRBJ2-6; D perhaps matches TRBD1 (6 bases). The V and J ends lost 2 bases and 3 bases respectively, with 11 bases between them. The CDR3 has 15 residues. Germline-derived CDR1 and CDR2 are GTSNPN and SVGIG (reference sequence). This chain's CDR3 is CAWSLYRVGANVLTF. CDR3 in DNA: TGTGCCTGGAGTTTATACAGGGTTGGGGCCAACGTCCTGACTTTC.

The chain couples TRBV2 to TRBJ2-2, with TRBD1 as a possible D gene (6 bases). Germline V lookup: CDR1 SNHLY, CDR2 FYNNEI. Trimming stripped 9 bases from V and 0 bases from J, with 14 bases between. This CDR3 has 15 residues. Here the CDR3 reads CASSYQGPNTGELFF. Written as DNA, the CDR3 is TGTGCCAGTAGTTACCAGGGGCCGAACACCGGGGAGCTGTTTTTT.

This chain connects TRBV28 to TRBJ2-1, with 12 bases fitting TRBD2. The CDR3 has 17 residues. The V gene's germline CDR1 is MDHEN and CDR2 SYDVKM. Trimming cost V 6 bases and J 9 bases; bases outside gene matches: 15. CDR3: CASSQTGGTSGSREQFF. The CDR3 DNA follows: TGTGCCAGCAGCCAAACTGGAGGGACTAGCGGGTCACGTGAGCAGTTCTTC.

V is TRBV15 and J is TRBJ2-1; 14 nucleotides align to TRBD2. CDR1 is LNHNV and CDR2 is YYDKDF in the germline V gene (reference sequence). V dropped 9 bases and J dropped 4; count of bases not matched to a gene: 8. The CDR3 extends over 16 amino acids. The CDR3 loop is CATTGLAGVGYNEQFF. CDR3 DNA: TGTGCCACTACGGGACTAGCGGGAGTGGGATACAATGAGCAGTTCTTC.

The chain uses TRBV30 and TRBJ1-2, with D unresolved. The germline V gene has CDR1 GTSNPN and CDR2 SVGIG (reference sequence). Trimming cost V 0 bases and J 4 bases, with 15 bases left between them. The length of the CDR3 is 15 residues. The CDR3 coding sequence is TGTGCCTGGAGTGTACAGTACAGCTCGACCTATGGCTACACCTTC. It yields the protein CAWSVQYSSTYGYTF.

The V and J genes are TRBV15 and TRBJ1-4; a weak D match, TRBD1 (5 bases). CDR1 and CDR2 (germline): LNHNV, YYDKDF (reference sequence). V lost 5 bases to trimming and J lost 1 base, with 11 bases between them. This CDR3 comprises 15 residues. CDR3: CATSDAGITNEKLFF. CDR3 sequence (DNA): TGTGCCACCAGCGACGCAGGGATAACTAATGAAAAACTGTTTTTT.

This clone was seen more than once but under ten times. The rearrangement joins TRBV4-1 to TRBJ1-3, with 7 nucleotides matching TRBD1. This CDR3 spans 16 amino acids. Germline V CDR1 and CDR2: MGHRA, YSYEKL. V shed 2 bases, J shed 2 bases, and the junction held 6 bases outside the gene matches. The CDR3 protein is CASSQSPTGPGNTIYF. For the CDR3, the DNA is TGCGCCAGCAGCCAATCACCGACAGGGCCTGGAAACACCATATATTTT.

V and J are TRBV6-5 and TRBJ2-5, with unresolved D. V dropped 6 bases and J dropped 0 bases, with 2 bases sitting between them. This CDR3 has 11 amino acids. Germline CDR1 is MNHEY and CDR2 is SVGAGI. The CDR3 sequence is CASSYQETQYF. The CDR3 bases are TGTGCCAGCAGCTACCAAGAGACCCAGTACTTC.

The chain couples TRBV28 to TRBJ1-2; D is unresolved. The CDR3 totals 14 residues. V was shortened by 7 bases and J by 4 bases, with 16 bases between the two germline ends. CDR1 and CDR2 (germline): MDHEN, SYDVKM. The CDR3 bases are TGTGCCAGCACCCATGCGTCCAGGATCTATGGCTACACCTTC. It is translated as CASTHASRIYGYTF.

This chain joins TRBV4-1 and TRBJ2-5; 14 bases map to TRBD2. With V trimmed by 3 bases and J by 6 bases, 3 bases remained unmatched. Germline CDR1 is MGHRA and CDR2 is YSYEKL. The CDR3 contains 15 residues. For the CDR3, the DNA is TGCGCCAGCAGCCAGGGGACTAGCGGGAGCCAGACCCAGTACTTC. It yields the protein CASSQGTSGSQTQYF.